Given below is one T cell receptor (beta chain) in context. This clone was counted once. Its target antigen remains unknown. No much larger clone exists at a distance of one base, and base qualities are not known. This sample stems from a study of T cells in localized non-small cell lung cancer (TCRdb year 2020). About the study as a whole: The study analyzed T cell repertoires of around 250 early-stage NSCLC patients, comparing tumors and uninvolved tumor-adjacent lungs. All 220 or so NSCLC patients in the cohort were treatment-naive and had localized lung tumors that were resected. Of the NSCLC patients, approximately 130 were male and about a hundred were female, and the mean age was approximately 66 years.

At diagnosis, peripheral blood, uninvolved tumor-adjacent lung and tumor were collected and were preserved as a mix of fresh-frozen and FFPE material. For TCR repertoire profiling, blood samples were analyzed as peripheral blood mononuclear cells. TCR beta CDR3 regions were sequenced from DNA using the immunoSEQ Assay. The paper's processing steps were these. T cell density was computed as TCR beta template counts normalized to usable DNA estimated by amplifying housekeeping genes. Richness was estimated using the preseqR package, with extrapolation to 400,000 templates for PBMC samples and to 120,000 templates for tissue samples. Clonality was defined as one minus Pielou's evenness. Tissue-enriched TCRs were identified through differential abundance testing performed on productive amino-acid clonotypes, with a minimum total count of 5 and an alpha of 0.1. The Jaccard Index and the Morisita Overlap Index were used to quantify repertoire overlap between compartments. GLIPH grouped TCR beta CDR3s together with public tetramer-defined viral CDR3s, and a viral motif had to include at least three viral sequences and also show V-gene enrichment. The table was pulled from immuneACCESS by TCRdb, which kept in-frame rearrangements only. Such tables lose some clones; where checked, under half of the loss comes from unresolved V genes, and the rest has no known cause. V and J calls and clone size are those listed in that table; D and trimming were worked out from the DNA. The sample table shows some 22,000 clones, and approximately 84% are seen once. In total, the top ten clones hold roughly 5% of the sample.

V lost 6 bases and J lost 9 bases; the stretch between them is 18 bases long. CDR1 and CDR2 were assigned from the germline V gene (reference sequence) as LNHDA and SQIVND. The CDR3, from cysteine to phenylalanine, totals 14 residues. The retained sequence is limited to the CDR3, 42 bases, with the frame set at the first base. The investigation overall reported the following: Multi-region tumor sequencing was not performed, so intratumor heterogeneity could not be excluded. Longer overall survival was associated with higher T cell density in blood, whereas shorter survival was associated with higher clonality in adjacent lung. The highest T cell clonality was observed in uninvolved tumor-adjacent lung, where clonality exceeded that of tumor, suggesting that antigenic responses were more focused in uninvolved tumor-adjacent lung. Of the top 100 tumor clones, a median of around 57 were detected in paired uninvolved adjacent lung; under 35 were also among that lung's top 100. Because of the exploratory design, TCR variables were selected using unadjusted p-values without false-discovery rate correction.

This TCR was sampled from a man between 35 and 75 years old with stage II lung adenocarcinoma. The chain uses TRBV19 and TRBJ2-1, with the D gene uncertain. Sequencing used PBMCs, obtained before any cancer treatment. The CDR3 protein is CASSPSLGIGEQFF. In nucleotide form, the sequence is TGTGCCAGTAGCCCCTCCCTGGGTATCGGTGAGCAGTTCTTC.